This T cell receptor (beta chain) was profiled in a study of blood T cell repertoires in COVID-19. Study information: The study drew acute and convalescent COVID-19 samples from the United States, Italy and Spain. Sample material is recorded as cDNA or gDNA derived from T cells, B-cell-depleted T cells, or PBMCs.

As handled by the study authors: Estimated nucleated cell counts came from reference gene primer amplification. Repertoires were generated with immunoSEQ multiplex PCR, while TCRdb's copy carries only in-frame clones and drops some. V, J and clone size derive from that table, while D and trimming were established from the DNA sequence. The repertoire has 110,000 to 150,000 clones, around three quarters of them found once; the top ten carry 7% to 9%. Germline CDR1 is LNHNV and CDR2 is YYDKDF (reference sequence). V was pared by 0 bases and J by 4 bases, with 8 bases of the junction left unmatched. The CDR3 sequence is 17 residues long.

The sequencing sample was made of peripheral blood. This sequence originates from a man between 50 and 59 years old with active or convalescent COVID-19. The rearrangement links TRBV15 to TRBJ2-1; 8 bases fit TRBD2. CDR3: CATSREPPSGFYNEQFF. The CDR3 DNA reads as TGTGCCACCAGCAGAGAGCCCCCTAGCGGGTTTTACAATGAGCAGTTCTTC. Drawing the rest from reference TRBV15 and TRBJ2-1, the complete variable domain is DAMVIQNPRYQVTQFGKPVTLSCSQTLNHNVMYWYQQKSSQAPKLLFHYYDKDFNNEADTPDNFQSRRPNTSFCFLDIRSPGLGDTAMYLCATSREPPSGFYNEQFFGPGTRLTVL.